This TCR beta chain was documented in a study of prognosis after radiotherapy for stage I lung cancer. About the research overall: In about a dozen patients the tumors were adenocarcinoma, and in more than five they were squamous cell carcinoma.

Uniform node negativity on CT and PET/CT characterised the cohort, and no patient had undergone prior chemotherapy or radiotherapy or presented other malignancies. Blood was drawn (approximately 6 milliliters of peripheral blood) at each of two time points. Findings and caveats of the study: Medians of roughly 10,000 versus 7,000 showed unique TCR clone counts falling after stereotactic body radiation therapy.

A word on this clonotype: Its target is unknown.

Germline V lookup: CDR1 MNHNS, CDR2 SASEGT. This CDR3 has 13 residues. J gave up 4 bases and V 7 bases, and 5 bases lay outside the gene matches. TCR beta CDR3 was amplified from genomic DNA by two-round multiplex PCR. Primers specific to each TRBV and TRBJ gene were used in first-round PCR. TCRdb passed the multiplex PCR reads through MiXCR, listing each CDR3 protein once. The sample consists of about 59,000 distinct CDR3 sequences, less than 30% of them appearing once. The receptor was derived from a donor at least 50 years old with non-small cell lung cancer. This specimen consisted of PBMCs, obtained before or after stereotactic body radiation therapy (not recorded which). The rearrangement joins TRBV6-1 to TRBJ2-3; 7 nucleotides align to TRBD1. The CDR3 reads CASNRTGADTQYF. CDR3 DNA sequence: TGTGCCAGCAATCGTACAGGGGCAGATACGCAGTATTTT.